The clone carrying this TCR beta chain was recorded at least ten times. The antigen is undetermined. This entry is derived from a study of T cells in Graves' hyperthyroidism and ophthalmopathy. In the study overall: Any treatment followed the collection of peripheral blood at initial diagnosis. The study, taken as a whole, reports: In validation, the model predicted ophthalmopathy. These predictions came a median about 6.5 months before onset. Blood also showed most of the thyroid clonotypes that were expanded above 0.001.

TCR beta CDR3 region amplification was performed from RNA transcripts. The HTBI primer set drove a first-round RT-PCR of the TCR CDR3. TCRdb re-called the multiplex PCR reads through MiXCR, storing one row per CDR3 protein. The sample has 250,000 to 350,000 distinct CDR3 sequences, about 18% seen once. V shed 8 bases, J shed 1 base, and the junction held 12 bases outside the gene matches. This CDR3 has 16 amino acids. The germline gives CDR1 MNHNS, CDR2 SASEGT. At least 3 on the Clinical Activity Score was recorded for ophthalmopathy patients, who also had NOSPECS grade at least 4 and duration under 3 months.

The sequencing input was blood. This chain joins TRBV6-1 and TRBJ2-3; TRBD2 matches 7 bases. The clonotype comes from a woman aged 55-70 years with Graves' ophthalmopathy. CDR3 sequence reads: CASSPRASGGTDTQYF. In DNA form, the CDR3 reads TGTGCCAGCTCCCCTAGGGCTAGCGGTGGCACAGATACGCAGTATTTT.